These 4 T cell receptor beta chains were sequenced from one sample in a study of PD-1 blockade in classical Hodgkin lymphoma. Every patient had relapsed following autologous stem cell transplantation, and cohorts differed in brentuximab vedotin exposure. The assay was immunoSEQ multiplex PCR, and TCRdb's table has in-frame clones only and misses some. The sample has about 40,000 clones; about 90% are singletons. The sample in question was peripheral blood mononuclear cells (PBMCs), obtained before the second cycle of nivolumab. The receptors here all came from a human donor with classical Hodgkin lymphoma.

The V call is TRBV15, the J call TRBJ2-5, with TRBD2 identical over 7 bases. CDR3 length equals 16 residues. Germline trimming cut 0 bases from V and 5 bases from J; bases unmatched to any gene: 9. Germline V lookup: CDR1 LNHNV, CDR2 YYDKDF (reference sequence). Written as DNA, the CDR3 is TGTGCCACCAGCAGAGATTCTACGGGAGGCGGGGAGACCCAGTACTTC. Translated, it gives CATSRDSTGGGETQYF.

This clone was seen just once. The chain uses TRBV28 and TRBJ2-1; TRBD2 aligns across 12 bases. CDR3 length: 16 residues. The V segment lost 5 bases and the J segment 2 bases; nucleotides outside the gene matches: 4. CDR1 MDHEN and CDR2 SYDVKM come from the germline V gene. The CDR3 DNA follows: TGTGCCAGCAGTGCATGGACTAGCGGGACCTACAATGAGCAGTTCTTC. This codes for CASSAWTSGTYNEQFF.

The gene calls are TRBV5-4 and TRBJ2-5; 8 positions match TRBD2. The J call is uncertain, as TRBJ2-7 better fits the DNA end. Germline-derived CDR1 and CDR2 are SGHNT and YYREEE (reference sequence). The CDR3 covers 16 residues. The CDR3 loop reads CASSPNSGNSPYEQYF. CDR3 bases: TGTGCCAGCAGCCCTAATAGCGGGAATAGCCCCTACGAGCAGTACTTC.

The V call is TRBV14, the J call TRBJ2-3; TRBD2 aligns across 10 bases. This CDR3 has 14 amino acids. The germline CDR1 and CDR2 sequences are SGHDN and FVKESK. The junction had 9 bases not matched to a gene; V was cut back by 3 bases and J by 12 bases. CDR3 bases: TGTGCCAGCAGCCAGGTCCTAGCGGGAGTGGCTCAGTATTTT. Protein sequence: CASSQVLAGVAQYF.